One and the same sample provided the 29 T cell receptor beta chains below, sequenced in a study of OX40 agonist ivuxolimab in advanced cancers. Generated by immunoSEQ multiplex PCR, the TCRdb table keeps only in-frame clones and is missing some. The data show around 56,000 clones, about 80% seen once. Specimen: CD4+ or CD8+ T cells sorted from blood, collected in a trial of the OX40 agonist ivuxolimab. The receptors derive from an adult with an advanced solid tumor such as melanoma, head and neck, liver or kidney cancer.

This sequence joins TRBV7-2 and TRBJ2-4; 10 bases fit TRBD2. This CDR3 comprises 14 residues. Losses at the gene ends were 1 base for V and 14 bases for J; bases not matched to a gene: 8. The germline V gene has CDR1 SGHTA and CDR2 FQGNSA. CDR3 bases: TGTGCCAGCAGCTTAGAGCGGCTAGCGGGAGATAAGTACTTC. The encoded protein is CASSLERLAGDKYF.

The chain links TRBV5-1 to TRBJ1-5; maybe TRBD1 (6 bases). The CDR3 has 16 residues. V shed 0 bases and J shed 0 bases, with 10 bases lying between them. The V gene's germline CDR1 is SGHRS and CDR2 YFSETQ. Here the CDR3 reads CASSLAPGVSNQPQHF. CDR3 nucleotide sequence: TGCGCCAGCAGCTTGGCCCCAGGGGTTAGCAATCAGCCCCAGCATTTT.

The rearrangement joins TRBV19 to TRBJ1-4; D is uncertain. V lost 3 bases and J 5 bases, leaving 4 bases between the germline ends. Germline V CDR1 and CDR2: LNHDA, SQIVND (reference sequence). The CDR3 length is 12 residues. CDR3 bases: TGTGCCAGTAGTATGGGGAATGAAAAACTGTTTTTT. It specifies CASSMGNEKLFF.

V gene TRBV27 combines with J gene TRBJ2-5, with 8 bases fitting TRBD1. The CDR3 is 15 amino acids. The V and J ends lost 5 bases and 4 bases, in that order; junction bases with no gene match: 9. Germline assignment: CDR1 MNHEY and CDR2 SMNVEV (reference sequence). In nucleotides, the CDR3 is TGTGCCAGCAGTAGATCAGGGGGCTGGGGAGAGACCCAGTACTTC. As protein: CASSRSGGWGETQYF.

The chain recombines TRBV29-1 with TRBJ1-6; D is possibly TRBD1 (5 bases). Between the trimmed V and J ends, which lost 5 bases and 9 bases, there was a span of 20 bases. Germline V CDR1 and CDR2: SQVTM, ANQGSEA. The CDR3 is 15 amino acids. CDR3 nucleotide sequence: TGCAGCGTTCGAGAGAAAGGGGCCCGGGGTTCACCCCTCCACTTT. It specifies CSVREKGARGSPLHF.

This chain uses TRBV5-1 with TRBJ2-2; D ambiguous. CDR1 is SGHRS, CDR2 YFSETQ, per germline. Trimming took off 4 bases at V and 5 bases at J, with 3 bases between the two ends. This CDR3 region has 11 residues. CDR3 in DNA: TGCGCCAGCAGCGCGACCGGGGAGCTGTTTTTT. Amino acid sequence: CASSATGELFF.

This chain connects TRBV28 to TRBJ2-3, with 8 bases that match TRBD2. The CDR3 extends over 16 amino acids. V lost 8 bases and J lost 7; bases outside the gene matches: 17. Looked up from germline, CDR1 is MDHEN and CDR2 is SYDVKM. Here the CDR3 reads CASYSSGAGGMYTQYF. CDR3 in DNA: TGTGCCAGCTATTCCTCCGGTGCGGGGGGCATGTATACGCAGTATTTT.

The chain uses TRBV28 and TRBJ2-2, with 8 bases fitting TRBD2. The J segment lost 1 base and the V segment lost 7 bases, leaving 8 bases of the junction unmatched. This CDR3 contains 16 residues. Germline CDR1 MDHEN, CDR2 SYDVKM. The chain's CDR3 is CASIRASGLNTGELFF. Written as DNA, the CDR3 is TGTGCCAGCATTCGGGCTAGCGGGTTGAACACCGGGGAGCTGTTTTTT.

The chain recombines TRBV2 with TRBJ1-1, with D tentatively TRBD1 (5 bases). Trimming took off 6 bases at V and 0 bases at J, with 20 bases between the two ends. This CDR3 is 17 amino acids long. Germline V gives CDR1 SNHLY, CDR2 FYNNEI. CDR3 nucleotides: TGTGCCAGCAGCTCCGGGGCCTGGATAGGGATGAACACTGAAGCTTTCTTT. Protein: CASSSGAWIGMNTEAFF.

CDR3 amino acids: CASSEGFEQPQHF. CDR3 DNA: TGTGCCAGCAGTGAAGGATTTGAACAGCCCCAGCATTTT. The gene calls are TRBV6-5 and TRBJ1-5; D not resolved. Germline V gene data show CDR1 as MNHEY and CDR2 as SVGAGI. The CDR3 totals 13 residues. Trimming shortened V by 5 bases and J by 7 bases, and 12 bases separated the two germline ends.

The genes are TRBV7-3 and TRBJ2-7; D is uncertain. Between the trimmed V and J ends, which lost 5 bases and 2 bases, there was a span of 13 bases. Germline V gives CDR1 SGHTA, CDR2 FQGTGA. CDR3 length: 14 residues. The CDR3: CASSPQKGAYEQYF. CDR3 bases: TGTGCCAGCAGCCCCCAGAAAGGCGCCTACGAGCAGTACTTC.

The chain couples TRBV5-1 to TRBJ2-1; 7 bases align to TRBD2. CDR1 and CDR2 (germline): SGHRS, YFSETQ. This CDR3 spans 14 amino acids. V dropped 3 bases and J dropped 3; count of bases not matched to a gene: 3. The CDR3 protein is CASSWGGLYNEQFF. CDR3 coding DNA: TGCGCCAGCAGCTGGGGAGGGCTCTACAATGAGCAGTTCTTC.

V and J are TRBV5-6 and TRBJ2-1, with D possibly TRBD1 on 6 matching bases. Trimming removed 4 bases from V and 10 bases from J, with 12 bases in between. CDR1 and CDR2 (germline): SGHDT, YYEEEE. The CDR3 runs to 12 residues. The CDR3 loop is CASSPRTEEQFF. The CDR3 nucleotides are TGTGCCAGCAGCCCTCGGACAGAAGAGCAGTTCTTC.

This chain connects TRBV11-2 to TRBJ2-3; 10 positions agree with TRBD2. From germline, CDR1 is SGHAT and CDR2 FQNNGV. The V segment lost 4 bases and the J segment 1 base; nucleotides outside the gene matches: 5. The CDR3 is 16 amino acids. In DNA form, the CDR3 reads TGTGCCAGCAGCTCCCGGACTAGCGGTGGCACAGATACGCAGTATTTT. Its protein is CASSSRTSGGTDTQYF. Variable domain in full (rest from reference TRBV11-2 and TRBJ2-3): EAGVAQSPRYKIIEKRQSVAFWCNPISGHATLYWYQQILGQGPKLLIQFQNNGVVDDSQLPKDRFSAERLKGVDSTLKIQPAKLEDSAVYLCASSSRTSGGTDTQYFGPGTRLTVL.

Here the CDR3 DNA reads TGCGCCAGCAGCCAACTCACGAACACTGAAGCTTTCTTT. Translated: CASSQLTNTEAFF. The chain links TRBV4-3 to TRBJ1-1; no clear D. This CDR3 comprises 13 residues. Between the trimmed V and J ends, which lost 2 bases and 1 base, there was a span of 5 bases. Per the germline V gene, CDR1 is LGHNA and CDR2 is YSLEER.

The chain links TRBV30 to TRBJ2-3, with D tentatively TRBD2 (5 bases). The CDR3 runs 14 residues. Trimming took 6 bases from V and 2 from J, leaving 15 bases between them. Germline-derived CDR1 and CDR2 are GTSNPN and SVGIG (reference sequence). The CDR3 nucleotides are TGTGCCTGTATATCGGGAATTTCCACAGATACGCAGTATTTT. It yields the protein CACISGISTDTQYF.

The chain couples TRBV4-2 to TRBJ2-2; D uncertain. This CDR3 has 17 amino acids. Per germline, CDR1 LGHNA and CDR2 YNFKEQ. V gave up 0 bases and J gave up 4 bases, with 15 bases separating them. CDR3 coding DNA: TGTGCCAGCAGCCAAGATTACCAGGCCAAGGGCACCGGGGAGCTGTTTTTT. Encoded protein: CASSQDYQAKGTGELFF.

In this sample, this clone turned up a few times. This sequence joins TRBV7-9 and TRBJ1-2, with D perhaps TRBD1 (6 bases). The CDR3 is 16 amino acids. Germline V gene lookup returns CDR1 SEHNR and CDR2 FQNEAQ (reference sequence). The V end was cut by 0 bases, the J end by 8 bases, with 19 bases between. In DNA, the CDR3 is TGTGCCAGCAGCTTAGCGCTGGGGGGCAGGGAGGGCGGCTACACCTTC. As protein: CASSLALGGREGGYTF.

The chain couples TRBV19 to TRBJ1-3, with 9 bases matching TRBD1. The CDR3 sequence is 16 residues long. Germline V lookup: CDR1 LNHDA, CDR2 SQIVND (reference sequence). The junction had 6 bases not matched to a gene; V was cut back by 6 bases and J by 0 bases. Written as DNA, the CDR3 is TGTGCCAGTAGCCGGACAGGGGTCTCCTCTGGAAACACCATATATTTT. Protein product: CASSRTGVSSGNTIYF.

V and J are TRBV5-1 and TRBJ1-1; D unclear. Germline CDR1 SGHRS, CDR2 YFSETQ. There are 14 residues in the CDR3. With 2 bases removed from V and 2 bases from J, the gap between germline ends came to 10 bases. The CDR3 region is CASSFGPTNTEAFF. The CDR3 nucleotides are TGCGCCAGCAGCTTCGGACCAACCAACACTGAAGCTTTCTTT.

The chain employs TRBV11-3 and TRBJ1-1; tentative D call: TRBD1 (5 bases). This CDR3 contains 15 residues. Trimming pared 5 bases from V and 2 bases from J, leaving 15 bases between. The germline CDR1 and CDR2 sequences are SGHNT and YENEEA. The chain's CDR3 is CASSPPGGINTEAFF. The CDR3 region has the DNA TGTGCCAGCAGCCCTCCCGGGGGAATTAACACTGAAGCTTTCTTT. The full variable domain, with the rest looked up from reference TRBV11-3 and TRBJ1-1, is EAGVVQSPRYKIIEKKQPVAFWCNPISGHNTLYWYLQNLGQGPELLIRYENEEAVDDSQLPKDRFSAERLKGVDSTLKIQPAELGDSAVYLCASSPPGGINTEAFFGQGTRLTVV.

The rearrangement joins TRBV30 to TRBJ2-1, with 9 bases fitting TRBD1. The germline CDR1 and CDR2 sequences are GTSNPN and SVGIG (reference sequence). The CDR3 spans 13 residues. The CDR3, as DNA: TGTGCGCTAGACAGGGGGTCCGGCAATGAGCAGTTCTTC. Its protein is CALDRGSGNEQFF.

This clone was seen only once. The chain couples TRBV7-4 to TRBJ1-2; unclear D gene. Trimming cost V 5 bases and J 4 bases, with 11 bases left between them. Per germline, CDR1 SGHVT and CDR2 SQSDAQ. The CDR3 extends over 13 amino acids. CDR3: CASSPQKGYGYTF. The CDR3 DNA sequence: TGTGCCAGCAGCCCCCAGAAGGGCTATGGCTACACCTTC. Using reference TRBV7-4 and TRBJ1-2 for the parts outside the CDR3, the full variable domain is GAGVSQSPRYKVAKRGRDVALRCDSISGHVTLYWYRQTLGQGSEVLTYSQSDAQRDKSGRPSGRFSAERPERSVSTLKIQRTEQGDSAVYLCASSPQKGYGYTFGSGTRLTVV.

The chain uses TRBV27 and TRBJ2-3; a weak D match, TRBD1 (6 bases). Trimming removed 4 bases from V and 2 bases from J, with 25 bases in between. The CDR3 is 19 amino acids. Germline V gene sequence: CDR1 MNHEY, CDR2 SMNVEV (reference sequence). The CDR3 protein is CASSWTPADRFEITDTQYF. CDR3 bases: TGTGCCAGCAGTTGGACCCCCGCCGACAGGTTCGAGATCACAGATACGCAGTATTTT.

The chain joins TRBV5-1 to TRBJ2-5, with 10 bases matching TRBD1. Germline values: CDR1 SGHRS, CDR2 YFSETQ. The J segment lost 3 bases and the V segment lost 4 bases, leaving 3 bases of the junction unmatched. The CDR3 consists of 14 residues. CDR3 DNA sequence: TGCGCCAGCAGCACCGGGACAGGGGAAGAGACCCAGTACTTC. Amino acid sequence: CASSTGTGEETQYF.

This chain links TRBV19 with TRBJ1-5, with 10 bases matching TRBD1. The CDR3 covers 15 residues. Germline V gene data show CDR1 as LNHDA and CDR2 as SQIVND (reference sequence). V shed 7 bases, J shed 2 bases, and the junction held 5 bases outside the gene matches. The CDR3 nucleotides read TGTGCCAGTAAGACAGGGGGCCAACGCAATCAGCCCCAGCATTTT. Residues: CASKTGGQRNQPQHF.

The gene calls are TRBV6-5 and TRBJ2-5; 8 nucleotides align to TRBD2. Germline-derived CDR1 and CDR2 are MNHEY and SVGAGI. Trimming cost V 0 bases and J 4 bases; bases outside gene matches: 4. There are 15 residues in the CDR3. The CDR3 loop reads CASSYSGLGVETQYF. CDR3 DNA sequence: TGTGCCAGCAGTTACTCGGGACTAGGGGTAGAGACCCAGTACTTC.

The rearrangement links TRBV27 to TRBJ1-1; D ambiguous. Per the germline V gene, CDR1 is MNHEY and CDR2 is SMNVEV (reference sequence). The V end was cut by 5 bases, the J end by 4 bases, with 11 bases between. This CDR3 region has 13 residues. The chain's CDR3 is CASSTRQGTEAFF. The CDR3 DNA reads TGTGCCAGCAGTACGAGACAAGGCACTGAAGCTTTCTTT.

The V gene is TRBV28, the J gene TRBJ2-5; D possibly corresponds to TRBD2 (5 bases). This CDR3 is built from 12 residues. Trimming cost V 2 bases and J 11 bases, with 12 bases left between them. CDR1 and CDR2 (germline): MDHEN, SYDVKM. The CDR3, as DNA: TGTGCCAGCAGTTTACGTGGTTGGGAGCAGTACTTC. Translating gives CASSLRGWEQYF. The complete variable domain, with remaining parts taken from reference TRBV28 and TRBJ2-5, reads DVKVTQSSRYLVKRTGEKVFLECVQDMDHENMFWYRQDPGLGLRLIYFSYDVKMKEKGDIPEGYSVSREKKERFSLILESASTNQTSMYLCASSLRGWEQYFGPGTRLLVL.